This T cell receptor beta chain was sequenced during a study of blood T cell repertoires in COVID-19. Germline CDR1 and CDR2: ENHRY and SYGVKD. Trimming removed 6 bases from V and 2 bases from J; junction bases left unmatched: 4. The CDR3 is 13 amino acids. Profiling relied on immunoSEQ multiplex PCR, and the TCRdb table lists in-frame clones only, not all of them. Among 300,000 to 350,000 clones listed, more than 70% were seen once. Those enrolled, adults aged 18 to 89 years, came from around 25 US areas. Contact with a PCR-confirmed or clinician-diagnosed COVID-19 case occurred within 2 weeks of entry.

This sequence was found in a woman in her twenties or thirties who had been exposed to COVID-19. The sample was PBMCs or T cells enriched from blood (not recorded which). This sequence joins TRBV10-3 and TRBJ2-7; 7 nucleotides match TRBD2. The CDR3 sequence: CAISTGTTYEQYF. In DNA, the CDR3 is TGTGCCATCAGCACCGGGACTACCTACGAGCAGTACTTC.